Shown below are 27 T cell receptor beta chains from a single sample sequenced in a study of T cell repertoires in cytomegalovirus infection (dated by TCRdb to the late 2010s). Their antigens are not known. Sequenced on an Illumina HiSeq 1500. TCRdb's own reprocessing of the public reads used fastp at Q25 and MiXCR and kept productive beta chains. Rows merge per CDR3 protein into single entries with the most common DNA and genes. For this sample there are around 100,000 distinct CDR3 sequences; about 9.5% appear just once. Of the sample, 31% falls within the top ten clones. Sequences were obtained from PBMCs, sequenced either directly or after in vitro stimulation (not recorded which). The receptors here all came from a human donor in good health (CMV status not recorded). Some clones in this sample may be carry-over from other donors' samples.

This clonotype has at least ten counts. J is TRBJ2-7 and V is TRBV28, with 10 bases lining up with TRBD1. This CDR3 is built from 16 residues. The germline V gene encodes CDR1 MDHEN and CDR2 SYDVKM. Trimming removed 7 bases from V and 3 bases from J; junction bases left unmatched: 12. The CDR3 reads CASNTFPGTGVYEQYF. CDR3 bases: TGTGCCAGCAATACATTCCCCGGGACAGGGGTCTACGAGCAGTACTTC.

The CDR3 DNA follows: TGCAGCGCAAGACAGGGGGCGCGCAGAGGCTACACCTTC. The encoded protein is CSARQGARRGYTF. This chain connects TRBV29-1 to TRBJ1-2, with TRBD1 identical over 10 bases. The CDR3 is made up of 13 amino acids. The J segment lost 8 bases and the V segment lost 7 bases, leaving 10 bases of the junction unmatched. Germline V gives CDR1 SQVTM, CDR2 ANQGSEA.

This clonotype has ten or more counts. V and J are TRBV11-3 and TRBJ2-1, with 13 bases identical to TRBD2. CDR1 and CDR2 (germline): SGHNT, YENEEA. This CDR3 has 15 residues. The V and J ends lost 0 bases and 7 bases, in that order; junction bases with no gene match: 0. For the CDR3, the DNA is TGTGCCAGCAGCTTAGAGACTAGCGGGAGGAATGAGCAGTTCTTC. Its translation: CASSLETSGRNEQFF.

This clonotype was counted between two and nine times. The chain recombines TRBV7-8 with TRBJ1-5; TRBD1 is a possible D gene (5 bases). CDR3 size: 14 residues. V was clipped by 1 base and J by 6 bases, with 10 bases between them. Germline loops: CDR1 SGHVS, CDR2 FQNEAQ. The CDR3 loop reads CASSLGREAQPQHF. The CDR3 coding sequence is TGTGCCAGCAGCTTAGGCAGGGAGGCTCAGCCCCAGCATTTT. Full variable domain (remainder filled in from reference TRBV7-8 and TRBJ1-5): GAGVSQSPRYKVAKRGQDVALRCDPISGHVSLFWYQQALGQGPEFLTYFQNEAQLDKSGLPSDRFFAERPEGSVSTLKIQRTQQEDSAVYLCASSLGREAQPQHFGDGTRLSIL.

There are many counts of this clonotype. This chain uses TRBV12-3 or TRBV12-4 with TRBJ2-1, with D tentatively TRBD2 (5 bases). The CDR3 sequence is 17 residues long. V was clipped by 6 bases and J by 0 bases, with 18 bases between them. In DNA form, the CDR3 reads TGTGCCAGCAGCCCCCCGAGGGTACACTTCTCCTACAATGAGCAGTTCTTC. This translates into CASSPPRVHFSYNEQFF.

This clonotype was picked up a small number of times. J is TRBJ2-1 and V is TRBV11-3; TRBD2 matches 12 bases. Unmatched junction bases numbered 2, after V lost 3 bases and J lost 5 bases. CDR3 length: 15 amino acids. Germline V gives CDR1 SGHNT, CDR2 YENEEA. The CDR3 protein is CASSFSSGRDNEQFF. In nucleotides, the CDR3 is TGTGCCAGCAGCTTTTCTAGCGGGAGGGACAATGAGCAGTTCTTC.

This clonotype showed up many times. This sequence joins TRBV6-1 and TRBJ1-6; D is uncertain. Germline CDR1 and CDR2: MNHNS and SASEGT. With 0 bases removed from V and 10 bases from J, the gap between germline ends came to 10 bases. The CDR3 is 14 amino acids. CDR3: CASSEALRVSPLHF. The CDR3 DNA sequence: TGTGCCAGCAGTGAAGCGCTTCGAGTCTCACCCCTCCACTTT.

This clonotype was observed at least ten times. The genes are TRBV7-8 and TRBJ1-1, with 7 bases identical to TRBD1. Germline V gene sequence: CDR1 SGHVS, CDR2 FQNEAQ. The length of the CDR3 is 15 residues. Losses at the gene ends were 0 bases for V and 7 bases for J; bases not matched to a gene: 8. The CDR3 nucleotides are TGTGCCAGCAGCTTAGCGGGGGCAGGGGGAAATGAAGCTTTCTTT. Translation: CASSLAGAGGNEAFF.

This clonotype has a count of ten or more. The chain recombines TRBV5-4 with TRBJ2-5; D call uncertain. The CDR3 is 13 residues long. Trimming cost V 1 base and J 5 bases, with 9 bases left between them. Germline V gene lookup returns CDR1 SGHNT and CDR2 YYREEE (reference sequence). The CDR3 nucleotides are TGTGCCAGCAGCTTGACCGTCTCGGAGACCCAGTACTTC. Encoded protein: CASSLTVSETQYF. Combining the CDR3 with reference TRBV5-4 and TRBJ2-5 gives the whole variable domain ETGVTQSPTHLIKTRGQQVTLRCSSQSGHNTVSWYQQALGQGPQFIFQYYREEENGRGNFPPRFSGLQFPNYSSELNVNALELDDSALYLCASSLTVSETQYFGPGTRLLVL.

There are many counts of this clonotype. This chain joins TRBV11-3 and TRBJ2-5; 7 bases are a match to TRBD2. Germline CDR1 SGHNT, CDR2 YENEEA. J was trimmed by 5 bases and V by 3 bases; bases with no gene match: 0. The CDR3 contains 12 residues. The CDR3 nucleotides read TGTGCCAGCAGCTTCGGGGGGGAGACCCAGTACTTC. This codes for CASSFGGETQYF.

This clonotype appeared a few times. The CDR3 reads CASSYGQGGSYEQYF. The CDR3 DNA reads as TGTGCCAGCAGTTATGGACAGGGTGGATCCTACGAGCAGTACTTC. This chain uses TRBV6-6 with TRBJ2-7, with TRBD1 matching over 8 bases. CDR1 is MNHNY and CDR2 is SVGAGI in the germline V gene (reference sequence). With 3 bases clipped from V and 1 base from J, the junction kept 5 bases outside the gene matches. There are 15 residues in the CDR3.

This clonotype was seen at least ten times. The J gene is TRBJ1-3, the V gene TRBV12-3 or TRBV12-4, with no clear D. The CDR3 totals 14 residues. Trimming removed 2 bases from V and 0 bases from J, with 5 bases in between. The CDR3: CASSLIRSGNTIYF. The CDR3 bases are TGTGCCAGCAGTTTAATACGCTCTGGAAACACCATATATTTT.

The chain carries TRBV24-1 and TRBJ2-1; 14 nucleotides agree with TRBD2. The CDR3 length is 17 residues. Unmatched junction bases numbered 8, after V lost 3 bases and J lost 8 bases. The germline gives CDR1 KGHDR, CDR2 SFDVKD. The CDR3 reads CATSDPQGTSGSHEQFF. CDR3 sequence (DNA): TGTGCCACCAGTGATCCACAGGGGACTAGCGGGAGCCATGAGCAGTTCTTC.

The sample holds many counts of this clonotype. The chain employs TRBV7-2 and TRBJ2-7; 9 bases match TRBD2. This CDR3 is 17 amino acids long. The germline V gene encodes CDR1 SGHTA and CDR2 FQGNSA. Trimming took 5 bases from V and 7 from J; bases not matched to a gene: 18. The CDR3 here is CASSRGVVAGAPREQYF. CDR3 nucleotides: TGTGCCAGCAGCAGGGGGGTGGTAGCGGGAGCTCCTCGGGAGCAGTACTTC.

This clonotype was observed many times. This CDR3 reads CASSSGRGHTEAFF. The CDR3 DNA reads TGTGCCAGCAGTTCTGGGCGGGGTCACACTGAAGCTTTCTTT. The chain joins TRBV11-2 to TRBJ1-1, with D unresolved. Germline CDR1 is SGHAT and CDR2 is FQNNGV. The CDR3 has 14 amino acids. Trimming shortened V by 6 bases and J by 3 bases, and 14 bases separated the two germline ends.

The DNA of the CDR3 is TGTGCCAGCAGTCGAGGACTAGCGGCCGAACAGTACTTC. Encoded protein: CASSRGLAAEQYF. The rearrangement links TRBV6-8 to TRBJ2-7, with TRBD2 matching 10 bases. Trimming took 5 bases from V and 10 from J; bases not matched to a gene: 8. The germline V gene encodes CDR1 MNHGY and CDR2 SAAAGT. CDR3 length: 13 amino acids.

J is TRBJ2-7 and V is TRBV12-3 or TRBV12-4; D remains unclear. The CDR3 extends over 14 amino acids. Trimming removed 1 base at V and 6 bases at J, with 13 bases between. The CDR3 nucleotides read TGTGCCAGCAGTTTAGGTCAGATCCCCGGCGAGCAGTACGTC. Protein: CASSLGQIPGEQYV.

Ten or more counts support this clonotype. This chain links TRBV7-3 with TRBJ2-5; possible D gene TRBD1, 6 bases. The ends were cut back, 2 bases at V and 3 bases at J, with 16 bases in the middle. The CDR3 extends over 16 amino acids. Germline-derived CDR1 and CDR2 are SGHTA and FQGTGA. Here the CDR3 DNA reads TGTGCCAGCAGCTTAGGGGCTAGGGGGACCGAAGAGACCCAGTACTTC. Translated: CASSLGARGTEETQYF.

This clonotype was counted at least ten times. This sequence joins TRBV4-1 and TRBJ1-2, with 9 bases lining up with TRBD1. The CDR3 covers 17 residues. Germline trimming cut 3 bases from V and 5 bases from J; bases unmatched to any gene: 13. CDR1 and CDR2 (germline): MGHRA, YSYEKL. CDR3 in DNA: TGCGCCAGCAGCCACCCCGCAAGGGACAGGGTCGAATATGGCTACACCTTC. Amino acid sequence: CASSHPARDRVEYGYTF.

This clonotype was counted only a few times. The V and J genes are TRBV27 and TRBJ2-2, with 9 positions matching TRBD2. Trimming at V came to 0 bases and at J to 7 bases, leaving 15 bases not matched to a gene. CDR3 size: 19 residues. Germline V lookup: CDR1 MNHEY, CDR2 SMNVEV (reference sequence). CDR3 sequence reads: CASSLSSFSIAGVRGELFF. The CDR3 nucleotides read TGTGCCAGCAGTTTATCCTCTTTTTCAATAGCGGGAGTTCGCGGGGAGCTGTTTTTT.

The genes are TRBV7-9 and TRBJ2-1; 7 bases are a match to TRBD2. The germline V gene encodes CDR1 SEHNR and CDR2 FQNEAQ (reference sequence). The CDR3 has 20 residues. J gave up 0 bases and V 1 base, and 15 bases lay outside the gene matches. The CDR3: CASSLVGSSGILSSYNEQFF. The CDR3 coding sequence is TGTGCCAGCAGCTTAGTAGGGTCTAGCGGCATCTTAAGCTCCTACAATGAGCAGTTCTTC.

The chain recombines TRBV6-4 with TRBJ2-2; 8 nucleotides line up with TRBD1. V lost 3 bases to trimming and J lost 3 bases; unmatched junction nucleotides: 0. Germline assignment: CDR1 MRHNA and CDR2 SNTAGT. The CDR3 is 14 residues long. The CDR3 DNA reads as TGTGCCAGCAGTGAACAGGGGGACACCGGGGAGCTGTTTTTT. Translation gives CASSEQGDTGELFF.

This clonotype showed up many times. The genes are TRBV10-3 and TRBJ1-2; TRBD1 agrees at 7 bases. V lost 4 bases and J lost 7; bases outside the gene matches: 9. The germline CDR1 and CDR2 sequences are ENHRY and SYGVKD. The CDR3 is 14 amino acids. The CDR3 region is CAISVTDRLAGYTF. The CDR3 DNA sequence: TGTGCCATCAGTGTCACGGACAGGCTGGCTGGCTACACCTTC.

Here the CDR3 DNA reads TGTGCCAGCAGTGGGGGAGGGAACATCACACCCCTCCACTTT. It codes for CASSGGGNITPLHF. V usage is TRBV25-1 and J usage is TRBJ1-6; no reliable D call. V lost 4 bases and J 11 bases, leaving 15 bases between the germline ends. The CDR3 has 14 residues. Per germline, CDR1 MGHDK and CDR2 SYGVNS. Full variable domain (remainder filled in from reference TRBV25-1 and TRBJ1-6): EADIYQTPRYLVIGTGKKITLECSQTMGHDKMYWYQQDPGMELHLIHYSYGVNSTEKGDLSSESTVSRIRTEHFPLTLESARPSHTSQYLCASSGGGNITPLHFGNGTRLTVT.

V and J are TRBV2 and TRBJ2-3; the match to TRBD2 covers 11 bases. The CDR3 has 17 residues. Germline assignment: CDR1 SNHLY and CDR2 FYNNEI. V lost 4 bases and J lost 2; bases outside the gene matches: 8. The CDR3 DNA follows: TGTGCCAGCAGTGGGCTAGCGGGAGGACCATCCACAGATACGCAGTATTTT. This encodes CASSGLAGGPSTDTQYF.

This clonotype has only a few counts. This rearrangement joins TRBV30 to TRBJ1-1; D gene ambiguous. The V end lost 2 bases, the J end lost 5 bases, and 12 bases lay between the germline ends. Germline CDR1 and CDR2: GTSNPN and SVGIG (reference sequence). The CDR3 totals 13 residues. In DNA form, the CDR3 reads TGTGCCTGGAGTTTCCGAGTGGGAACTGAAGCTTTCTTT. Translating it yields CAWSFRVGTEAFF.

This clonotype has at least ten counts. The chain links TRBV6-2 or TRBV6-3 to TRBJ1-5; 9 positions agree with TRBD1. CDR1 is MNHEY and CDR2 is SVGEGT in the germline V gene. This CDR3 has 16 residues. With 2 bases clipped from V and 1 base from J, the junction kept 3 bases outside the gene matches. The CDR3 is CASSYAGTGSNQPQHF. The CDR3 nucleotides are TGTGCCAGCAGTTACGCTGGGACAGGGAGCAATCAGCCCCAGCATTTT.